The rows below give T cell receptor beta chains drawn from one sample of a study of blood T cell repertoires in COVID-19. Data came from immunoSEQ multiplex PCR; TCRdb stores just in-frame clones and leaves some out. The sample records approximately 200,000 clones, roughly 82% being singletons. The sequenced material came from PBMCs or T cells enriched from blood (not recorded which). These receptors were taken from a man aged 35-49 years who had recovered from COVID-19. The CDR3 runs from the conserved cysteine through the conserved F or W. D genes are given only for firm matches. Size is stated for part of the rows, as once, few or many counts, or as a class when the clone is expanded.

>.|TRBJ1-2|TRBV4-1|.
TGCGCCAGCAGCCAAGATGGACACGGACTACTCTATGGCTACACCTTC
CASSQDGHGLLYGYTF
>.|TRBJ1-1|TRBV6-6|.
TGTGCCAGCAGTTACCCTACACAGGGATACACTGAAGCTTTCTTT
CASSYPTQGYTEAFF
>.|TRBJ1-2|TRBV9|.
TGTGCCAGCAGCGTAGCCTCTACAGAACGGAACTATGGCTACACCTTC
CASSVASTERNYGYTF
>few|TRBJ2-5|TRBV4-2|TRBD2
TGTGCCAGCAGCCAAGAAGTAGCGGGAGGGATTTTGACCCAGTACTTC
CASSQEVAGGILTQYF
>.|TRBJ2-7|TRBV6-5|.
TGTGCCAGCAGTTACCAGACAGTCCCTAACGAGCAGTACTTC
CASSYQTVPNEQYF
>.|TRBJ1-4|TRBV28|.
TGTGCCAGCAGACGCACCTACAGGGCCGAGGGTGAAAAACTGTTTTTT
CASRRTYRAEGEKLFF
>.|TRBJ2-1|TRBV7-6|.
TGTGCCAGCAGCTTAGTTTGGGAGGCCGAGTACAATGAGCAGTTCTTC
CASSLVWEAEYNEQFF
>.|TRBJ2-7|TRBV7-3|TRBD1
TGTGCCAGCAGCTCAGGACAGGGTTATTCCTACGAGCAGTACTTC
CASSSGQGYSYEQYF
>.|TRBJ1-3|TRBV25-1|TRBD1
TGTGCCAGCAGTTCCCGGACAGGGGGAAACACCATATATTTT
CASSSRTGGNTIYF
>.|TRBJ1-6|TRBV4-1|TRBD1
TGCGCCAGCAGCCAAGCGCCGGGACAGAAAAATTCACCCCTCCACTTT
CASSQAPGQKNSPLHF
>.|TRBJ1-1|TRBV5-6|.
TGTGCCAGCAGCTTTGGGCGTGAAGCTTTCTTT
CASSFGREAFF
>.|TRBJ1-1|TRBV7-3|.
TGTGCCAGCAGCCCACTCGGACAGACGAACACTGAAGCTTTCTTT
CASSPLGQTNTEAFF
>.|TRBJ2-3|TRBV6-2/TRBV6-3|.
TGTGCCAGCAGTTACCTCACGACTAGACCAGATACGCAGTATTTT
CASSYLTTRPDTQYF
>.|TRBJ2-1|TRBV7-2|.
TGTGCCAGCAGCCCTCAGGACTACAACAATGAGCAGTTCTTC
CASSPQDYNNEQFF
>.|TRBJ1-1|TRBV7-2|.
TGTGCCAGCAGCGCCCACTCCTTACGGGCTGAAGCTTTCTTT
CASSAHSLRAEAFF
>.|TRBJ1-1|TRBV6-2/TRBV6-3|.
TGTGCCAGCAGTTACGCCCGGGTCACTGAAGCTTTCTTT
CASSYARVTEAFF